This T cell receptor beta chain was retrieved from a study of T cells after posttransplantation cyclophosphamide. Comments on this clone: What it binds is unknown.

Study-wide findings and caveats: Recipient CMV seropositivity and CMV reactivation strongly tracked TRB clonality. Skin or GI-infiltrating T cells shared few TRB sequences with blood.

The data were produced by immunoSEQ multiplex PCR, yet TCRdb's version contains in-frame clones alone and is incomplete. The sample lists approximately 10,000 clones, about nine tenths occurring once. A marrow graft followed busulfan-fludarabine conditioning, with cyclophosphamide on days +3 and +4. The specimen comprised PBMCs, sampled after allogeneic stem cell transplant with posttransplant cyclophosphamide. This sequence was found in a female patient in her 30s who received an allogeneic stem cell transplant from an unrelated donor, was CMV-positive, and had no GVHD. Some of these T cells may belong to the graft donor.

CDR3 DNA sequence: TGTGCCAGCTCACCATTTCTAGCGGGGCCCACCGGGGAGCTGTTTTTT. The encoded protein is CASSPFLAGPTGELFF. The gene calls are TRBV18 and TRBJ2-2, with 9 bases aligning to TRBD2. This CDR3 comprises 16 residues. The V segment lost 2 bases and the J segment 4 bases; nucleotides outside the gene matches: 5. Germline CDR1 reads KGHSH; CDR2 reads LQKENI.